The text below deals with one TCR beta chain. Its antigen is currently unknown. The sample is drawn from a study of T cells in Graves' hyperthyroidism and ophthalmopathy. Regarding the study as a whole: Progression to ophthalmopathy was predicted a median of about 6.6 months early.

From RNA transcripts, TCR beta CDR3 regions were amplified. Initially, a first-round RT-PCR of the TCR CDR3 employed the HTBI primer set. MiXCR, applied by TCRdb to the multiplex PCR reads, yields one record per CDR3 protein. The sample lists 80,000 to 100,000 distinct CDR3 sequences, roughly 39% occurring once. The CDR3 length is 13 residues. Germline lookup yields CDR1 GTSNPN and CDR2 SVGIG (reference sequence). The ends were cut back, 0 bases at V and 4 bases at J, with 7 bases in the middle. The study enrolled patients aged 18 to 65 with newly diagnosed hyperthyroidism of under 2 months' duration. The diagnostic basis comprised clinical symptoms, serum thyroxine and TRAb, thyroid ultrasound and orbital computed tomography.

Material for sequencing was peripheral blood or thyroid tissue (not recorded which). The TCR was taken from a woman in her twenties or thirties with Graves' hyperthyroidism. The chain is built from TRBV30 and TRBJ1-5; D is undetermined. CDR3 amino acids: CAWSVQRNQPQHF. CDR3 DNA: TGTGCCTGGAGTGTACAGAGAAATCAGCCCCAGCATTTT.